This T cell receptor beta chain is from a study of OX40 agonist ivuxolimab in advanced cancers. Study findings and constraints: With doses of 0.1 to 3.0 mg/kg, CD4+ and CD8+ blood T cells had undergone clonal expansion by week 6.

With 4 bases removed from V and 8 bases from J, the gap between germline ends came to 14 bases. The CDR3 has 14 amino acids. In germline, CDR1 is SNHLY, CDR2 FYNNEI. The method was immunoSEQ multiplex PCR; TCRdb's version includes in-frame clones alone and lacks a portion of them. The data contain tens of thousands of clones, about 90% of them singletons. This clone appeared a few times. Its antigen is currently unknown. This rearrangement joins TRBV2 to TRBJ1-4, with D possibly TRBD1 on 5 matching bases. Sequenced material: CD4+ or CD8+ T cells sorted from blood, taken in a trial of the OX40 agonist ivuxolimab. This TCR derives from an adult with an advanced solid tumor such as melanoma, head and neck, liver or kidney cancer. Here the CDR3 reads CASSGTSRDEKLFF. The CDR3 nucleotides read TGTGCCAGCAGTGGGACGTCTAGGGACGAAAAACTGTTTTTT.